These T cell receptor beta chains were read from a single sample in a study of T cell changes during pregnancy in multiple sclerosis. This table comes from immunoSEQ multiplex PCR, and its TCRdb copy is limited to in-frame clones, with some not included. The sample carries some 69,000 clones, roughly 88% recorded once. Sequenced here: peripheral blood, sampled in the second trimester of pregnancy. The receptors were gathered from a female donor in good health, enrolled as a control in a pregnancy study. CDR3s include the opening cysteine and the closing phenylalanine or tryptophan. A D gene is named only where the DNA matches it firmly. Clone size is given for some rows only: seen once, a few or many times, or a class if the clone is expanded.

TRBV7-6	TRBJ1-1	14	NA	NA	CASSLGGGGLEAFF	TGTGCCAGCAGCTTAGGAGGTGGGGGCCTTGAAGCTTTCTTT
TRBV11-1	TRBJ1-1	11	NA	NA	CASSLGAKAFF	TGTGCCAGCAGCTTAGGGGCCAAAGCTTTCTTT
TRBV6-5	TRBJ2-5	16	TRBD1	NA	CASSYSPTGIQETQYF	TGTGCCAGCAGTTACTCGCCGACAGGGATACAAGAGACCCAGTACTTC
TRBV7-9	TRBJ1-6	14	NA	NA	CASSYPGVPSPLHF	TGTGCCAGCAGCTATCCAGGGGTCCCTTCACCCCTCCACTTT
TRBV29-1	TRBJ2-7	13	NA	NA	CSVELGLSYEQYF	TGCAGCGTTGAATTAGGACTGAGCTACGAGCAGTACTTC
TRBV5-4	TRBJ2-1	14	TRBD2	NA	CASSIAGSGNEQFF	TGTGCCAGCAGCATAGCGGGAAGCGGTAATGAGCAGTTCTTC
TRBV7-2	TRBJ2-7	14	TRBD1	NA	CASGRDRGYYEQYF	TGTGCCAGCGGCAGGGACAGGGGATATTACGAGCAGTACTTC
TRBV5-6	TRBJ2-2	17	TRBD2	NA	CASSFLFLADGGRELFF	TGTGCCAGCAGCTTCCTCTTTCTAGCGGATGGAGGAAGGGAGCTGTTTTTT
TRBV7-8	TRBJ2-3	19	TRBD1	NA	CASSLRGTGMSKVTDTQYF	TGTGCCAGCAGCCTTAGAGGGACAGGGATGAGCAAGGTCACAGATACGCAGTATTTT
TRBV5-4	TRBJ2-1	14	NA	NA	CASSIRRRPGEQFF	TGTGCCAGCAGCATCCGGAGGAGGCCGGGTGAGCAGTTCTTC
TRBV9	TRBJ1-2	14	NA	NA	CASSVGAGDYGYTF	TGTGCCAGCAGCGTAGGTGCGGGGGACTATGGCTACACCTTC
TRBV6-1	TRBJ1-1	14	NA	NA	CASTAWGRGTEAFF	TGTGCCAGCACCGCCTGGGGCCGTGGCACTGAAGCTTTCTTT
TRBV18	TRBJ2-2	15	NA	NA	CASSPPGRDTGELFF	TGTGCCAGCTCACCACCTGGGCGGGACACCGGGGAGCTGTTTTTT
TRBV5-4	TRBJ1-1	14	TRBD1	few	CASSSQGVNTEAFF	TGTGCCAGCAGCTCGCAGGGGGTGAACACTGAAGCTTTCTTT